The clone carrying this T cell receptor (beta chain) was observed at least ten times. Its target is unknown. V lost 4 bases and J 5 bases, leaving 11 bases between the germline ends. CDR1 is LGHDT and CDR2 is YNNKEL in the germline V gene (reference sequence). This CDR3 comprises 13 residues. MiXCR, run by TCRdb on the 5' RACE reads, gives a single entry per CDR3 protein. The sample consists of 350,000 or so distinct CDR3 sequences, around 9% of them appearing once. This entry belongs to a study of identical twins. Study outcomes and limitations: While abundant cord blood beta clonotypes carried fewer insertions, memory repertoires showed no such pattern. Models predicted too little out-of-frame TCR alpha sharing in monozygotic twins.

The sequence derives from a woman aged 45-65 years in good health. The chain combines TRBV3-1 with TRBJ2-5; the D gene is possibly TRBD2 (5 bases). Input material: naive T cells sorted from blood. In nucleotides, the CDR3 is TGTGCCAGCAGCCGCTACGGGGAGGAGACCCAGTACTTC. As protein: CASSRYGEETQYF.